This TCR beta chain originates from a study of T cell repertoires in cytomegalovirus infection. Turning to the study itself: Used in the study were CMV epitopes, some recently identified and HLA-C-restricted, others well-studied and HLA-B-restricted. Public TCR beta signatures provided an indication of both CMV infection and a matching HLA type. General study results and limits: In two of eight donors, the top clonotype was HLA-C-restricted CMV-specific. The cumulative frequency of public TCR beta families identified carriers of CMV plus the relevant HLA.

Using its own MiXCR run on the reads, TCRdb lists one record per CDR3 protein. The table includes 700,000 to 850,000 distinct CDR3 sequences, 30% to 35% detected once. V gave up 5 bases and J gave up 2 bases; unmatched junction bases: 12. The CDR3 is made up of 17 amino acids. Germline lookup yields CDR1 MNHEY and CDR2 SVGEGT. Comments on this clonotype: The antigen remains undetermined.

Here the sequenced sample was cultured CD8+ T cells from PBMCs, taken from culture after CMV antigen stimulation. This TCR was recovered from a human donor in good health (CMV status not recorded). Some clones in this sample may be carry-over from other donors' samples. V gene TRBV6-2 or TRBV6-3 combines with J gene TRBJ2-3, with TRBD2 identical over 8 bases. CDR3 sequence: CASSHLIIAGHTDTQYF. The CDR3 coding sequence is TGTGCCAGCAGTCACCTCATAATAGCGGGACACACAGATACGCAGTATTTT.